Shown below are 2 T cell receptor beta chains from a single sample sequenced in a study of blood T cell repertoires in COVID-19. Assay used: immunoSEQ multiplex PCR; TCRdb lists only in-frame clones, some missing. The sample lists 150,000 or so clones, approximately 85% occurring once. Specimen: peripheral blood. These receptors all stem from a man in his 60s who had recovered from COVID-19.

V usage is TRBV10-3 and J usage is TRBJ2-7; 9 bases map to TRBD1. The CDR3 totals 14 residues. V shed 8 bases, J shed 2 bases, and the junction held 7 bases outside the gene matches. In germline, CDR1 is ENHRY, CDR2 SYGVKD. CDR3 region: CAILPGQGTYEQYF. The CDR3 DNA reads TGTGCCATCCTCCCGGGACAGGGAACCTACGAGCAGTACTTC.

This clone was seen a few times. The CDR3 is CASRGEVGQPQHF. CDR3 in DNA: TGTGCCAGCAGAGGCGAGGTCGGTCAGCCCCAGCATTTT. The genes are TRBV12-3 or TRBV12-4 and TRBJ1-5; D ambiguous. V dropped 6 bases and J dropped 6 bases, with 12 bases sitting between them. The CDR3 has 13 residues.